This T cell receptor (beta chain) was sequenced in a study of vaccination effects on CD4 cells after COVID-19. The CDR3 extends over 15 amino acids. CDR1 and CDR2 from the germline V gene are SGHAT and FQNNGV. The trim removed 5 bases at V and 10 bases at J, leaving 11 bases unmatched. Within the ViraFEST assay, antigen-specific CD4+ T cells underwent expansion with viral peptide pools prior to sequencing. Culturing for about 10 days preceded CD4+ T cell isolation. It was between March and December 2020 that the person had a SARS-CoV-2 infection confirmed by PCR. Every participant took two doses of the BNT162b2 or mRNA-1273 vaccine. With approximately 9.8 ug/ml peptides and around 9.6 IU/ml IL-2, fewer than 2.5 million PBMC per well were cultured. Only one count was recorded for this clone. What it binds is not known. The study's findings and limits: Predominantly, the post-vaccine spike-reactive clones of convalescents comprised new vaccine-induced clones. Marked clonal contraction was seen late after vaccination (in both infection- and vaccine-induced clones).

The protocol was immunoSEQ multiplex PCR, while the TCRdb copy is restricted to in-frame clones and leaves out a portion. The table has fewer than 15,000 clones, just under 75% seen once. The chain links TRBV11-2 to TRBJ2-1; 10 bases fit TRBD2. The source is a human donor who had a prior SARS-CoV-2 infection. The sample was CD4+ T cells from PBMCs cultured with HCoV-NL63 spike peptides, taken after COVID-19 vaccination. The CDR3 reads CASSLIGASGREQFF. The DNA of the CDR3 is TGTGCCAGCAGCCTCATAGGTGCTAGCGGGAGAGAGCAGTTCTTC. Together with reference TRBV11-2 and TRBJ2-1, the CDR3 gives the full variable domain: EAGVAQSPRYKIIEKRQSVAFWCNPISGHATLYWYQQILGQGPKLLIQFQNNGVVDDSQLPKDRFSAERLKGVDSTLKIQPAKLEDSAVYLCASSLIGASGREQFFGPGTRLTVL.